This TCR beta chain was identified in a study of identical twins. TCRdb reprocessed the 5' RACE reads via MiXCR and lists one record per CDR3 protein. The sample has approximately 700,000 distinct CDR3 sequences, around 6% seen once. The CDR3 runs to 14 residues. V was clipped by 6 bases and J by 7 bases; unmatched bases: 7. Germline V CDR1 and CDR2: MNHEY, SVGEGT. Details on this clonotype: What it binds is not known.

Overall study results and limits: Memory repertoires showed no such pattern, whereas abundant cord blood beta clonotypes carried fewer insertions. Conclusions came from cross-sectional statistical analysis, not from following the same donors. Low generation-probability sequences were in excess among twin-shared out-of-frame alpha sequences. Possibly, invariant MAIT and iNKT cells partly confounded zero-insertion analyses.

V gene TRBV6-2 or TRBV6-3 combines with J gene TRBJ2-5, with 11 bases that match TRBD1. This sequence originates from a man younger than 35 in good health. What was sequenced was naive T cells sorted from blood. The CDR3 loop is CASSFGQGATTQYF. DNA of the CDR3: TGTGCCAGCAGCTTTGGACAGGGGGCGACGACCCAGTACTTC.